This T cell receptor beta chain was documented in a study of neurological immune-mediated disorders. A 10-nucleotide random UMI tagged transcripts in template-switch 5'RACE cDNA synthesis. TCRdb reprocessed the 5' RACE reads with MiXCR, giving one entry per CDR3 protein. In the table there are approximately 60,000 distinct CDR3 sequences, roughly 4% of which are singletons. Findings of the study overall: Multiple sclerosis was found to have the least TCR clonal expansion, below healthy controls, and HTLV-1-associated myelopathy the most. Phylogenetic grouping put 18 of 34 multiple sclerosis patients' repertoires into one related-CDR3 cluster, a possible signature.

This clonotype showed up just a few times. Its specificity is not known. Material: PBMCs. This sequence was found in a man between 45 and 60 years old with multiple sclerosis.

CDR3 sequence reads: CASSLETAGETQYF. In DNA form, the CDR3 reads TGTGCCAGCAGCTTAGAGACAGCGGGAGAGACCCAGTACTTC. The rearrangement joins TRBV7-6 to TRBJ2-5; the D gene is possibly TRBD2 (6 bases). V was cut by 1 base and J by 4 bases, with 10 bases left in between. Germline CDR1 SGHVS, CDR2 FNYEAQ. The CDR3 is 14 amino acids.